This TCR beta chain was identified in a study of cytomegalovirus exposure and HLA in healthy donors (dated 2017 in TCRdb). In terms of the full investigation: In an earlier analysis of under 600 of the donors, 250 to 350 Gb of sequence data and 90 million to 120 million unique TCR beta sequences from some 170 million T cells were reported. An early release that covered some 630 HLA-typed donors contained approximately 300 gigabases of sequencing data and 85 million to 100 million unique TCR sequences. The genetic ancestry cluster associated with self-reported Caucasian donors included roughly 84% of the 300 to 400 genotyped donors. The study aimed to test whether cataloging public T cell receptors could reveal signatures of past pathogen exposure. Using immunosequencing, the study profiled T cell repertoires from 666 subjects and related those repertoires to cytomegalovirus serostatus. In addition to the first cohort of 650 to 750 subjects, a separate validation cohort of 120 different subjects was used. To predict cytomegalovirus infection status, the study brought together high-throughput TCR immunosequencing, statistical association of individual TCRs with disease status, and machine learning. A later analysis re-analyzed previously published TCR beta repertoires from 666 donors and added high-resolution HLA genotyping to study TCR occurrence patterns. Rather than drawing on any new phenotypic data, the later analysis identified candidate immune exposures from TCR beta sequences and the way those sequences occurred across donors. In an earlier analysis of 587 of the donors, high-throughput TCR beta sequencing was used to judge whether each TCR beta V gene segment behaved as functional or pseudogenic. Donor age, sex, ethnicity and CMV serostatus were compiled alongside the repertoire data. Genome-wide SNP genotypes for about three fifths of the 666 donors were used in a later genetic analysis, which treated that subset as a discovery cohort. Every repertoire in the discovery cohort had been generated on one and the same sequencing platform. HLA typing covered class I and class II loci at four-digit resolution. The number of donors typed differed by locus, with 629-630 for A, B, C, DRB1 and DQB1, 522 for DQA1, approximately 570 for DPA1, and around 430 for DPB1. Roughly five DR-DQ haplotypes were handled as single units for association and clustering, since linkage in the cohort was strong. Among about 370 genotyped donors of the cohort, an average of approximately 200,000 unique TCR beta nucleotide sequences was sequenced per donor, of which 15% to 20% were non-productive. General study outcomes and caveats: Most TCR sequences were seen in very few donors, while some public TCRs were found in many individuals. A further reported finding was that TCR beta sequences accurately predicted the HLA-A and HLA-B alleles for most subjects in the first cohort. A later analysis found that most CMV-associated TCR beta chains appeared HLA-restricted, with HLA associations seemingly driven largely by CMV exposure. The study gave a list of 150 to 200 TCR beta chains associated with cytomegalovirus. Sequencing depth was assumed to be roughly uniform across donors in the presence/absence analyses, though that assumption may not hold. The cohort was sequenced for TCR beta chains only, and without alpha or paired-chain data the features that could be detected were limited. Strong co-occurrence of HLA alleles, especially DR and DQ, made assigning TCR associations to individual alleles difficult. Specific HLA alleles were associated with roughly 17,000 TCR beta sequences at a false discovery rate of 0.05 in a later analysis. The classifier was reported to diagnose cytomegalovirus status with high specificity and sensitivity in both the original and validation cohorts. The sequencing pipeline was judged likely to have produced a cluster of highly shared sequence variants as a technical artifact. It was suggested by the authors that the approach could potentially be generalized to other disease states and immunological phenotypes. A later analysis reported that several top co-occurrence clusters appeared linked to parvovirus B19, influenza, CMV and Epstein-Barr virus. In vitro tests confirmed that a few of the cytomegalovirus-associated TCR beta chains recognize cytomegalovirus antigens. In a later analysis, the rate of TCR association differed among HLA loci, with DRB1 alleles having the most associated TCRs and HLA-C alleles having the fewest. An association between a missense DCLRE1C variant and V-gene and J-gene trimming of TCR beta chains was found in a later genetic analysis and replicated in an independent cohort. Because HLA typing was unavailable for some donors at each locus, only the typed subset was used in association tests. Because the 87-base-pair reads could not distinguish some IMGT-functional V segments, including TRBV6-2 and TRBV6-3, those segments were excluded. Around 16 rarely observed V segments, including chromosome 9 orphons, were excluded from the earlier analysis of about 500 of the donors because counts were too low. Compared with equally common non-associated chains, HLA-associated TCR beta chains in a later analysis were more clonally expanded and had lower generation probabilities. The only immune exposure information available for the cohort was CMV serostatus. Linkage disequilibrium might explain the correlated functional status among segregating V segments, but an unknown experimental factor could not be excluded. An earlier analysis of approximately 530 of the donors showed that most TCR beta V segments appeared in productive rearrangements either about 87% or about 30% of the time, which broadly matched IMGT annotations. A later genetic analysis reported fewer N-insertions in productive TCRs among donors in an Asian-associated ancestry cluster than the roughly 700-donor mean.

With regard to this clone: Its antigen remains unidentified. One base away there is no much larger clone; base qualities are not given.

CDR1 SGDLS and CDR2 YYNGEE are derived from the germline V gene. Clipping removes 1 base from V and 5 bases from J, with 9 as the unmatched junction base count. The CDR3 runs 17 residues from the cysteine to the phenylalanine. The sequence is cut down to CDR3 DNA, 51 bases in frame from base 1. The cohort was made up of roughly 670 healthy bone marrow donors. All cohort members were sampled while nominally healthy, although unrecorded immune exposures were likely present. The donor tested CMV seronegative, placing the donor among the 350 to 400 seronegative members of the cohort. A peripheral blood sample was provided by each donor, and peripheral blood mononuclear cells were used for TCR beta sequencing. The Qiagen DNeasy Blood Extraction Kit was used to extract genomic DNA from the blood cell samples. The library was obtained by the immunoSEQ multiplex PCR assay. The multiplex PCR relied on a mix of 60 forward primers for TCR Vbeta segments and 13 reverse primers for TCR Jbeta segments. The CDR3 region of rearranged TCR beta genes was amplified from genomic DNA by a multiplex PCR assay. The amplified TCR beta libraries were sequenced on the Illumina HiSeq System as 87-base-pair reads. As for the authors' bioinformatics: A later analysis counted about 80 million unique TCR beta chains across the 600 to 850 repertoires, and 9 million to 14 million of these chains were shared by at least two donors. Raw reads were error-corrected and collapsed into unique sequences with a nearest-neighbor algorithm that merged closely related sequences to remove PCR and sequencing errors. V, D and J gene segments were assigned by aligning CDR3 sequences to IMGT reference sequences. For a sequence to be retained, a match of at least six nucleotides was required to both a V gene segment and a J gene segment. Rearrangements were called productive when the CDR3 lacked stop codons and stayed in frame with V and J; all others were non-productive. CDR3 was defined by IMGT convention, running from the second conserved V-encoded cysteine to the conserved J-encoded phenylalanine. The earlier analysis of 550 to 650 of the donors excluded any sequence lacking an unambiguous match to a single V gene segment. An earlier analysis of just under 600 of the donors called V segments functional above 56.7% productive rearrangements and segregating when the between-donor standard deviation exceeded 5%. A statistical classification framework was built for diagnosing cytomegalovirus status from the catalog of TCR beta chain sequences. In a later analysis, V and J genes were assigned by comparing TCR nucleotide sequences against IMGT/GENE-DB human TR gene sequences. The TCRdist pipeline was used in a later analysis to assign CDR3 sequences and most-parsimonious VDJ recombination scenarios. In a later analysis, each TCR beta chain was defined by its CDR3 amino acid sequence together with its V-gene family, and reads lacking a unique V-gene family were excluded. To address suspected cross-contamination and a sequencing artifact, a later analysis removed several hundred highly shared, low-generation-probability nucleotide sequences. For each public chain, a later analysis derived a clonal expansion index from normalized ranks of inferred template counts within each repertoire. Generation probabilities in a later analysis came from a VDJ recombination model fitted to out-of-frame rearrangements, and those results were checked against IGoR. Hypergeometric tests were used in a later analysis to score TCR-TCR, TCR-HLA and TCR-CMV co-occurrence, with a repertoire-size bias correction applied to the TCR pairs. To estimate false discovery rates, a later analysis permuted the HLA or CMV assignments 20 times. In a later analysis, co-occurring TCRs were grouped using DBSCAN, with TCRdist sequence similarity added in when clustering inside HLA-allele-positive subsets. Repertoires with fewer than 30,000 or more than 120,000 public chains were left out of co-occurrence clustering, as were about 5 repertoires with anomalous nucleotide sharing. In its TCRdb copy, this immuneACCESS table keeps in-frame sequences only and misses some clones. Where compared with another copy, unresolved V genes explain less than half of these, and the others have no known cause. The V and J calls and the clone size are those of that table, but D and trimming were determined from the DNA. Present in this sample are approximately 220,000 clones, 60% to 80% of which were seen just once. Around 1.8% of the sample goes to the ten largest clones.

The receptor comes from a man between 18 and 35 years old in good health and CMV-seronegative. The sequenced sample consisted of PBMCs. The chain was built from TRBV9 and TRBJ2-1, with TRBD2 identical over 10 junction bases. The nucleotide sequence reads TGTGCCAGCAGCGTAAGAAGCGGGAGGGCCAAGGACAATGAGCAGTTCTTC. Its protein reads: CASSVRSGRAKDNEQFF.